These 11 T cell receptor beta chains were all obtained from the same sample, sequenced in a study of blood T cells in healthy people across ages. Primers used in a second PCR of roughly 6 to 11 cycles were a sample-barcoded 5' primer and a J-beta primer mix. Via MiXCR, TCRdb re-called the 5' RACE reads, giving one row per CDR3 protein. The table has about 1 million distinct CDR3 sequences, roughly 45% seen once; the top ten hold approximately 17%. Sequencing was performed on blood. The receptors were gathered from a woman aged 55-70 years in good health.

This clonotype was detected only a few times. The chain combines TRBV10-3 with TRBJ1-1, with D perhaps TRBD1 (5 bases). V dropped 3 bases and J dropped 6 bases, with 8 bases sitting between them. The CDR3 sequence is 12 residues long. Germline CDR1 reads ENHRY; CDR2 reads SYGVKD. CDR3 region: CAISDRGPEAFF. The CDR3 nucleotides are TGTGCCATCAGTGACCGGGGACCTGAAGCTTTCTTT.

There are many counts of this clonotype. J is TRBJ1-3 and V is TRBV7-9, with TRBD1 as a possible D gene (5 bases). Germline V CDR1 and CDR2: SEHNR, FQNEAQ (reference sequence). CDR3 length: 15 amino acids. V lost 9 bases to trimming and J lost 8 bases, with 23 bases between them. The CDR3 loop is CASRRGYPGMDTIYF. CDR3 DNA sequence: TGTGCCAGTCGTCGGGGGTACCCCGGTATGGACACCATATATTTT.

The chain employs TRBV7-2 and TRBJ2-5, with a possible D match to TRBD1 (6 bases). CDR3 length equals 13 residues. V gave up 3 bases and J gave up 11 bases, with 16 bases separating them. The germline V gene encodes CDR1 SGHTA and CDR2 FQGNSA. CDR3 DNA sequence: TGTGCCAGCAGCTTTACAGGGTACCATGAGCAGTACTTC. It specifies CASSFTGYHEQYF.

The chain combines TRBV20-1 with TRBJ1-5; D not resolved. The germline gives CDR1 DFQATT, CDR2 SNEGSKA (reference sequence). V gave up 3 bases and J gave up 0 bases, with 15 bases separating them. The CDR3 is 16 amino acids. Here the CDR3 DNA reads TGCAGTGCTAGCCTTTTCCATAGGACTAGCAATCAGCCCCAGCATTTT. The encoded protein is CSASLFHRTSNQPQHF.

The chain employs TRBV4-1 and TRBJ2-1; D might be TRBD1 (5 bases). CDR1 MGHRA and CDR2 YSYEKL come from the germline V gene. The CDR3 sequence is 14 residues long. V lost 4 bases, J lost 8 bases, and 15 bases lay in between. CDR3 coding DNA: TGCGCCAGCAGCCGGAACCCCGAAGGGGATGAGCAGTTCTTC. Encoded protein: CASSRNPEGDEQFF.

The chain couples TRBV10-3 to TRBJ2-2; TRBD2 aligns across 9 bases. The CDR3 sequence is 16 residues long. V lost 4 bases and J lost 2; bases outside the gene matches: 5. Germline CDR1 ENHRY, CDR2 SYGVKD. CDR3 coding DNA: TGTGCCATCAGTGTACGGACTAGCGTCAACACCGGGGAGCTGTTTTTT. This translates into CAISVRTSVNTGELFF.

This clonotype was seen a handful of times. The rearrangement uses TRBV15 and TRBJ2-7; D is possibly TRBD1 (5 bases). The CDR3 sequence is 13 residues long. The V end lost 2 bases, the J end lost 3 bases, and 8 bases lay between the germline ends. The germline V gene encodes CDR1 LNHNV and CDR2 YYDKDF (reference sequence). The CDR3, as DNA: TGTGCCACCAGCAGACACCAGGGCTACGAGCAGTACTTC. Protein: CATSRHQGYEQYF.

This clonotype appeared a few times. The V gene is TRBV7-2, the J gene TRBJ2-7, with TRBD2 identical over 16 bases. The CDR3 consists of 16 residues. CDR1 is SGHTA and CDR2 is FQGNSA in the germline V gene. Trimming removed 3 bases from V and 2 bases from J; junction bases left unmatched: 1. CDR3 region: CASSFGTSGGAYEQYF. CDR3 sequence (DNA): TGTGCCAGCAGCTTCGGGACTAGCGGGGGGGCCTACGAGCAGTACTTC.

CDR3 loop: CSARAGQGRADTQYF. CDR3 DNA sequence: TGCAGTGCTAGAGCGGGACAGGGTAGGGCAGATACGCAGTATTTT. The chain uses TRBV20-1 and TRBJ2-3, with 9 positions matching TRBD1. This CDR3 region has 15 residues. Trimming took 1 base from V and 4 from J; bases not matched to a gene: 6. Per the germline V gene, CDR1 is DFQATT and CDR2 is SNEGSKA (reference sequence).

This chain uses TRBV5-6 with TRBJ1-1, with D possibly TRBD1 on 5 matching bases. Germline values: CDR1 SGHDT, CDR2 YYEEEE. V was clipped by 4 bases and J by 6 bases, with 10 bases between them. The CDR3 contains 12 residues. This chain's CDR3 is CASSAGGAEAFF. In nucleotides, the CDR3 is TGTGCCAGCAGCGCCGGAGGGGCTGAAGCTTTCTTT.

The chain carries TRBV2 and TRBJ1-5; D is possibly TRBD1 (5 bases). The CDR3 loop spans 14 amino acids. The germline CDR1 and CDR2 sequences are SNHLY and FYNNEI. Trimming left V 2 bases short and J 5 bases short, with 10 bases between. The CDR3 spells CASSEPQTDQPQHF. CDR3 DNA sequence: TGTGCCAGCAGTGAACCCCAGACAGATCAGCCCCAGCATTTT. The entire variable domain, with the rest obtained from reference TRBV2 and TRBJ1-5, is as follows: EPEVTQTPSHQVTQMGQEVILRCVPISNHLYFYWYRQILGQKVEFLVSFYNNEISEKSEIFDDQFSVERPDGSNFTLKIRSTKLEDSAMYFCASSEPQTDQPQHFGDGTRLSIL.